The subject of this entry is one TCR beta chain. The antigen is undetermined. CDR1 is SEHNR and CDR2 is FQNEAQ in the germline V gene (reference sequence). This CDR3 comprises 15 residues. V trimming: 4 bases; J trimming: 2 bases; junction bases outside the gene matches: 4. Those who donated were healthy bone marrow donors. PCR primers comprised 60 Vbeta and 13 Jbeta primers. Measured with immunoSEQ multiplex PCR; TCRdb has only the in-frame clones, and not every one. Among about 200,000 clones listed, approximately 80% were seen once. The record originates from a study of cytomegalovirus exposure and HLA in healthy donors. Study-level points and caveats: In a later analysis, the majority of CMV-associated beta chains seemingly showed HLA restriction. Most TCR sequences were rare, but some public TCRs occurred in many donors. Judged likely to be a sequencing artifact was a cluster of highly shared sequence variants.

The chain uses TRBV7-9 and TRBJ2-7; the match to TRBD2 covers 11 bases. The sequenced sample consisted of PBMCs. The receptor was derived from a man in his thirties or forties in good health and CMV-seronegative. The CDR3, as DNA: TGTGCCAGCAGCTCCCTAGCGGGGGGTCCCTACGAGCAGTACTTC. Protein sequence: CASSSLAGGPYEQYF. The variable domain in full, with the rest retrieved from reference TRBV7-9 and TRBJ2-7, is DTGVSQNPRHKITKRGQNVTFRCDPISEHNRLYWYRQTLGQGPEFLTYFQNEAQLEKSRLLSDRFSAERPKGSFSTLEIQRTEQGDSAMYLCASSSLAGGPYEQYFGPGTRLTVT.